This TCR beta chain appears in the sequencing data of a study of T cells generated in artificial thymic organoids (dated by TCRdb to the late 2010s). For the study in its entirety: The study compared TCR alpha and beta CDR3 repertoires of CD8 single positive T cells derived from in vitro artificial thymic organoids with the repertoires of thymic and peripheral blood naive CD8 T cells. Displayed repertoire sequencing data were described as representative of three independent experiments.

Healthy adult donors provided non-mobilized peripheral blood. Enrichment of primary CD8+ T cells was performed with magnetic beads using the Miltenyi CD8+ T cell Isolation Kit. Before RNA extraction, naive CD8 T cells from blood were sorted by FACS as CD3+TCRalphabeta+CD8+CD45RO-CCR7+ cells. For each sample, total RNA was purified from around 40,000 to 200,000 sorted cells using the RNeasy Micro kit, and RNA quality was assessed on an Agilent RNA 6000 Nano chip. The germline V gene (reference sequence) yields LNHNV for CDR1 and YYDKDF for CDR2. Measured from the cysteine to the phenylalanine, the CDR3 is 15 residues long. Only the CDR3 part of the read is kept: 45 bases, read in frame from the first base. V has 5 bases trimmed and J has 8 bases trimmed; junction bases matching no gene number 14. TCRalpha and TCRbeta libraries were amplified separately by semi-nested PCR with Advantage 2 and reverse primers in the TRAC or TRBC constant regions. The amount of total RNA going into first-strand cDNA synthesis ranged between about 3.5 and 500 ng. TCR cDNA libraries were generated by 5'-RACE using the SMARTer PCR cDNA Synthesis kit, with a poly-dT primer employed for first-strand synthesis. Sample-specific 5-nucleotide barcodes were carried by the semi-nested constant-region reverse primers, and the resulting products were cleaned using the Zymo DNA Clean and Concentrator-5 kit. Pools of up to ten barcoded samples were ligated to Illumina adaptors and sequenced on an Illumina MiSeq as 2 x 150 bp paired-end reads. On the authors' methods: Demultiplexed reads were aligned with BLAT to a custom library of all human TRAV, TRAJ, TRBV, TRBD and TRBJ combinations from IMGT. The best BLAT hits were picked using pslCDnaFilter (-maxAligns=1, -ignoreIntrons), and custom Perl scripts were used to calculate clonotype frequencies. TCRdb reprocessed the public reads (quality trimming at Q25 with fastp, clone calling with MiXCR) and kept in-frame beta chains. Rows with one shared CDR3 protein collapse into an entry with the most common genes and DNA. The V and J calls were not made by the authors but by TCRdb's processing. The sample yields some 5,000 distinct CDR3 sequences; over 25% were counted once. The ten biggest clones cover about 2.4% of the sample.

This clonotype is medium-sized (0.01 to 0.1%) in its sample. Its antigen is currently not known. The sample holds no much larger clone one base away, and base qualities are not on file. Points the paper makes about the study in general: CD8 single positive T cells derived from organoids showed physiological TCR clonotype diversity comparable to the diversity seen in thymic and blood naive CD8 T cells.

The sequence derives from a human donor who gave cord blood stem cells for thymic organoid culture, a cardiac surgery patient who gave postnatal thymus, or a blood donor (not recorded which). Sequencing was carried out using naive CD8+ T cells from blood. In light of the paper, this sample's cell subset or site label describes: CD3+TCRalphabeta+CD8SP T cells; for blood, CD45RO-CCR7+ naive CD8+ T cells. The rearrangement joined TRBV15 to TRBJ1-2, and TRBD1 matches 7 of the central bases. The sequence in DNA is TGTGCCACCAGCCATACTTCTACAGGGGCAACGGGCTACACCTTC. Its protein reads: CATSHTSTGATGYTF.